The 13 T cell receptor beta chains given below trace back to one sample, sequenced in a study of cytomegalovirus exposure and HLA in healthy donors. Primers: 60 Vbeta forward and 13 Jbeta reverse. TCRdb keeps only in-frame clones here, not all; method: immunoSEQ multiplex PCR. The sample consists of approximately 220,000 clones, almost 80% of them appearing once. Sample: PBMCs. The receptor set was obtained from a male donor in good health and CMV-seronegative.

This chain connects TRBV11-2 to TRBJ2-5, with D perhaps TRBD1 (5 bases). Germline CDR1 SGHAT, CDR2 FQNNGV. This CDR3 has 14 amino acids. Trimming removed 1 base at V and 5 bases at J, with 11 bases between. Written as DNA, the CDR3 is TGTGCCAGCAGCTTAGTTCCAGGGCAGGAGACCCAGTACTTC. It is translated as CASSLVPGQETQYF.

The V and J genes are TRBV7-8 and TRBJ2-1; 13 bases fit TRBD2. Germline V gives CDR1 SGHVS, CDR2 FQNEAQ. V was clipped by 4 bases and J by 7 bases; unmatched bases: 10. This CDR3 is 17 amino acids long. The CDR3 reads CASSSREGLAGRNEQFF. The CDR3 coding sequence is TGTGCCAGCAGCTCCAGGGAGGGACTAGCGGGAAGGAATGAGCAGTTCTTC.

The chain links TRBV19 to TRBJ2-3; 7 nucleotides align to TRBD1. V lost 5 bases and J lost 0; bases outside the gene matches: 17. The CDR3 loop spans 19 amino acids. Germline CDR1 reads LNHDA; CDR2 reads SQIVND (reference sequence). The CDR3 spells CASSLPMGTEITSTDTQYF. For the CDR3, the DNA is TGTGCCAGTAGTCTACCGATGGGGACAGAGATTACTAGCACAGATACGCAGTATTTT. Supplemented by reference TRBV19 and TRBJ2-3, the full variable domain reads DGGITQSPKYLFRKEGQNVTLSCEQNLNHDAMYWYRQDPGQGLRLIYYSQIVNDFQKGDIAEGYSVSREKKESFPLTVTSAQKNPTAFYLCASSLPMGTEITSTDTQYFGPGTRLTVL.

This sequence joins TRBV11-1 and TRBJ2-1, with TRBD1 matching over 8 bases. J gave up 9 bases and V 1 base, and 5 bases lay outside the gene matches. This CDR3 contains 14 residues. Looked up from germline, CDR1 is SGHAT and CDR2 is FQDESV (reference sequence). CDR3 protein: CASSLVGQGAEQFF. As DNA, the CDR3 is TGTGCCAGCAGCTTAGTAGGACAGGGCGCTGAGCAGTTCTTC.

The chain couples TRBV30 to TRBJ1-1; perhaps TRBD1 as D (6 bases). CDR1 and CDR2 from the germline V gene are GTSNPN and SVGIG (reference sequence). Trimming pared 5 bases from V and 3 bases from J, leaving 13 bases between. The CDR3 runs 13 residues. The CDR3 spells CAWGGGRDTEAFF. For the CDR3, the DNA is TGTGCCTGGGGGGGCGGGAGGGACACTGAAGCTTTCTTT.

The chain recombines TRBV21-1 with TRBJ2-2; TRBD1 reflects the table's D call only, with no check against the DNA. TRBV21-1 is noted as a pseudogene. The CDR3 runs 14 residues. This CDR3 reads CATSDRPNTGELFF. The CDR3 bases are TGTGCCACTTCGGACAGGCCGAACACCGGGGAGCTGTTTTTT.

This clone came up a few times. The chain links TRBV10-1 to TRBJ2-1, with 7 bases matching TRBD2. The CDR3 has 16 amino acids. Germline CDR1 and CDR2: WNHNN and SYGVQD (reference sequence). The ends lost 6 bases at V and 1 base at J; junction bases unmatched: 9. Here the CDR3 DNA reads TGCGCCAGCAGCGCCCCTCGCGGGAGATCCTACAATGAGCAGTTCTTC. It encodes CASSAPRGRSYNEQFF.

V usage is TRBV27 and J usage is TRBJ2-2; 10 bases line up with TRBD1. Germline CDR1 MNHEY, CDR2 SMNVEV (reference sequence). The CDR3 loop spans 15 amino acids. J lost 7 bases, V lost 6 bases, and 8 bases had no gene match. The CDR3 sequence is CASRLDRGRIGELFF. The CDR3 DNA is TGTGCCAGCAGACTCGACAGGGGGCGCATCGGGGAGCTGTTTTTT.

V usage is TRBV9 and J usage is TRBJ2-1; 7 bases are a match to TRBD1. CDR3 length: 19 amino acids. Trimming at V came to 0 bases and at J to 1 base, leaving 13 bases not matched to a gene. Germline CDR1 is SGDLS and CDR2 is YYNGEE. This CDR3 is CASSVDARMNRGSYNEQFF. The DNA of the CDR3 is TGTGCCAGCAGCGTAGACGCCCGGATGAACAGGGGATCCTACAATGAGCAGTTCTTC.

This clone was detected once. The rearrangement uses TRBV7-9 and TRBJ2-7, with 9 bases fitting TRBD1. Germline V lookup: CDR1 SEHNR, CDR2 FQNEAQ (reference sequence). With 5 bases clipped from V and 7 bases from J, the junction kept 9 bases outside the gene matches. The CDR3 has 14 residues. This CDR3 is CASSAGTGNWEQYF. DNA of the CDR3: TGTGCCAGCAGCGCCGGGACAGGGAATTGGGAGCAGTACTTC.

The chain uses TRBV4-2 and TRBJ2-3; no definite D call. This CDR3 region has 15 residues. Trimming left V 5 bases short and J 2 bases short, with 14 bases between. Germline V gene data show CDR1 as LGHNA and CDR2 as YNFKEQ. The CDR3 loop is CASSLTLQDTDTQYF. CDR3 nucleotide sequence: TGTGCCAGCAGCTTGACCTTGCAGGACACAGATACGCAGTATTTT.

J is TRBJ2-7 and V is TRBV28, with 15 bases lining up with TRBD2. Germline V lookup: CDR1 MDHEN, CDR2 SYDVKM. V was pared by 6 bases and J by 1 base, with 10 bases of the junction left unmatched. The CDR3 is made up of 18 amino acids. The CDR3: CASSTLGLAGGFSYEQYF. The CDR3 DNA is TGTGCCAGCAGCACCCTGGGACTAGCGGGAGGATTTTCCTACGAGCAGTACTTC.

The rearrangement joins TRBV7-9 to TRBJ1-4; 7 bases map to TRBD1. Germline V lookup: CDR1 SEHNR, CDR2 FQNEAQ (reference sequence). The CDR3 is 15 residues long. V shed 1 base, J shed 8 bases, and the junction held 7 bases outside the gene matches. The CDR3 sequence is CASSLGRQGGEKLFF. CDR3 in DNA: TGTGCCAGCAGCTTAGGTCGACAGGGAGGAGAAAAACTGTTTTTT. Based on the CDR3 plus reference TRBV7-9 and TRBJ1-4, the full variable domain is DTGVSQNPRHKITKRGQNVTFRCDPISEHNRLYWYRQTLGQGPEFLTYFQNEAQLEKSRLLSDRFSAERPKGSFSTLEIQRTEQGDSAMYLCASSLGRQGGEKLFFGSGTQLSVL.